Here is one TCR beta chain with its context. The data derive from a study of blood T cell repertoires in COVID-19. Looking at the study overall: Samples representing acute and convalescent COVID-19 were sourced from the United States, Italy and Spain.

Profiling relied on immunoSEQ multiplex PCR, and the TCRdb table lists in-frame clones only, not all of them. The table lists 55,000 to 65,000 clones, approximately 86% of them singletons. This receptor was obtained from a man in his sixties with acute or convalescent COVID-19. Sequences were obtained from peripheral blood.

The DNA of the CDR3 is TGTGCCAGCAGCAGAATGAGAGTATATAGCAATCAGCCCCAGCATTTT. Translation gives CASSRMRVYSNQPQHF. V usage is TRBV21-1 and J usage is TRBJ1-5. TRBV21-1 is described as a pseudogene. The CDR3 is 16 amino acids.